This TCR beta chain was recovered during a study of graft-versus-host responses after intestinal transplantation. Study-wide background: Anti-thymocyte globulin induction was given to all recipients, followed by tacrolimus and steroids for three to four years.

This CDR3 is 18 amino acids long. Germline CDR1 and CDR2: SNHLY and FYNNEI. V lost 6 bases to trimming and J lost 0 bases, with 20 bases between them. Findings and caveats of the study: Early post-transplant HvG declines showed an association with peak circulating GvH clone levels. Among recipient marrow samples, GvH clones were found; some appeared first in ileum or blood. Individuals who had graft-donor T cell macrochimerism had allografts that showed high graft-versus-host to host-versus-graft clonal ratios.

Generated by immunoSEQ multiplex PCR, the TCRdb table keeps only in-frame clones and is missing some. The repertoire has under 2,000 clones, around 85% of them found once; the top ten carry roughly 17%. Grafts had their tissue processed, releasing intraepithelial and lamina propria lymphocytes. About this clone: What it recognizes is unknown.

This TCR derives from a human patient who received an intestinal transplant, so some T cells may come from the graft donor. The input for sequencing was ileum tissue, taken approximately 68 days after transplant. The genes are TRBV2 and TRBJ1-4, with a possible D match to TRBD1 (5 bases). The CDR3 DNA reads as TGTGCCAGCAGCCTTAAAGAAGGGGATACCGCAACTAATGAAAAACTGTTTTTT. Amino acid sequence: CASSLKEGDTATNEKLFF. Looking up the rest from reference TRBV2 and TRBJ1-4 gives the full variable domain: EPEVTQTPSHQVTQMGQEVILRCVPISNHLYFYWYRQILGQKVEFLVSFYNNEISEKSEIFDDQFSVERPDGSNFTLKIRSTKLEDSAMYFCASSLKEGDTATNEKLFFGSGTQLSVL.